This record covers a single T cell receptor beta chain. The data are from a study of cytomegalovirus exposure and HLA in healthy donors. The V and J ends lost 4 bases and 5 bases respectively, with 12 bases between them. The CDR3 length is 13 residues. CDR1 SGHRS and CDR2 YFSETQ come from the germline V gene. PCR amplification relied on 60 Vbeta primers (plus 13 Jbeta primers). Libraries were prepared by immunoSEQ multiplex PCR; TCRdb keeps only in-frame clonotypes and omits some of them. This sample has around 150,000 clones; 70% to 80% occur once, and the top ten carry around 2.2%. The clonotype originates from a man over 45 in good health and CMV-seropositive. Sequenced input: PBMCs. The chain links TRBV5-1 to TRBJ1-1, with D possibly matching TRBD1 (5 bases). The chain's CDR3 is CASSQAGGTEAFF. The CDR3 nucleotides are TGCGCCAGCAGCCAGGCCGGGGGGACTGAAGCTTTCTTT.